Each of the 10 T cell receptor beta chains below was sequenced from the same sample in a study of CD8 T cells in ankylosing spondylitis. TCRdb re-analysed the 5' RACE reads in MiXCR, keeping a single row per CDR3 protein. The sample has approximately 100,000 distinct CDR3 sequences; about 8.5% are singletons. The sample consisted of blood, either unsorted or a sorted T cell fraction (not recorded which). Receptors were obtained from a male donor with ankylosing spondylitis or in good health (not recorded which).

Comments on this clonotype: A clone one base away is much larger, so this may be a read error. The missing conserved phenylalanine or tryptophan at the end of this CDR3 makes a read error likely. The CDR3 loop reads CATSRGQGPGSYEQYL. The CDR3, as DNA: TGTGCCACCAGCAGGGGTCAGGGGCCTGGATCCTACGAGCAGTACCTC. The chain joins TRBV15 to TRBJ2-7, with D maybe TRBD1 (6 bases). Germline V gene data show CDR1 as LNHNV and CDR2 as YYDKDF (reference sequence). This CDR3 is 16 amino acids long. V was pared by 3 bases and J by 1 base, with 16 bases between.

This clonotype was detected ten times or more. CDR3 amino acids: CASSSARRRDTQYF. The CDR3 region has the DNA TGTGCCAGCAGCTCCGCCAGGAGACGAGATACGCAGTATTTT. V gene TRBV7-2 combines with J gene TRBJ2-3; no definite D call. The V and J ends lost 4 bases and 5 bases respectively, with 13 bases between them. Per the germline V gene, CDR1 is SGHTA and CDR2 is FQGNSA. The CDR3 length is 14 residues.

This clonotype was detected many times. V usage is TRBV29-1 and J usage is TRBJ1-4; a weak D match, TRBD1 (5 bases). Per the germline V gene, CDR1 is SQVTM and CDR2 is ANQGSEA. Between the trimmed V and J ends, which lost 5 bases and 7 bases, there was a span of 14 bases. The CDR3 consists of 13 residues. The CDR3 nucleotides read TGCAGCGTTCGGGGCGGGGAGGGTGAAAAACTGTTTTTT. Translating it yields CSVRGGEGEKLFF.

This clonotype was seen many times. The rearrangement uses TRBV19 and TRBJ1-3; D is possibly TRBD1 (5 bases). The V gene lost 5 bases and the J gene lost 0 bases, with 14 bases spanning the gap. This CDR3 is 16 amino acids long. Germline V CDR1 and CDR2: LNHDA, SQIVND (reference sequence). The CDR3 spells CASSLASGSSGNTIYF. The DNA for the CDR3 is TGTGCCAGTAGTTTGGCCTCAGGGAGCTCTGGAAACACCATATATTTT.

This clonotype was seen repeatedly, ten times or more. This sequence joins TRBV4-3 and TRBJ2-7; no clear D. CDR1 is LGHNA, CDR2 YSLEER, per germline. The V gene lost 1 base and the J gene lost 5 bases, with 9 bases spanning the gap. This CDR3 region has 13 residues. This chain's CDR3 is CASSQVVYHEQYF. CDR3 sequence (DNA): TGCGCCAGCAGCCAAGTAGTGTACCACGAGCAGTACTTC.

This chain uses TRBV4-1 with TRBJ2-7; 9 bases match TRBD1. The germline CDR1 and CDR2 sequences are MGHRA and YSYEKL. There are 17 residues in the CDR3. The V gene end was trimmed by 4 bases and the J gene end by 3 bases; junction bases not matched to a gene: 13. The CDR3 sequence: CASSRTQQGASHYEQYF. The CDR3 DNA reads as TGCGCCAGCAGCCGGACCCAACAGGGGGCCTCCCACTACGAGCAGTACTTC.

This clonotype was detected ten times or more. The chain couples TRBV7-9 to TRBJ2-2, with TRBD2 identical over 7 bases. The CDR3 has 16 amino acids. Germline V gene lookup returns CDR1 SEHNR and CDR2 FQNEAQ (reference sequence). With 4 bases clipped from V and 3 bases from J, the junction kept 8 bases outside the gene matches. Written as DNA, the CDR3 is TGTGCCAGCAGCTCTCGGCGCCGGGGGGACACCGGGGAGCTGTTTTTT. This translates into CASSSRRRGDTGELFF.

This clonotype was seen a single time. The CDR3 loop is CSARGSALEAFF. The CDR3 DNA is TGCAGTGCTAGAGGTTCTGCCCTTGAAGCTTTCTTT. The chain combines TRBV20-1 with TRBJ1-1; D unresolved. This CDR3 has 12 residues. Germline assignment: CDR1 DFQATT and CDR2 SNEGSKA (reference sequence). With 1 base removed from V and 7 bases from J, the gap between germline ends came to 10 bases.

This clonotype has at least ten counts. V gene TRBV10-3 combines with J gene TRBJ2-1, with 7 bases that match TRBD1. With V trimmed by 3 bases and J by 2 bases, 10 bases remained unmatched. The CDR3 consists of 17 residues. CDR1 is ENHRY and CDR2 is SYGVKD in the germline V gene. CDR3 nucleotide sequence: TGTGCCATCAGTGATAAGTCACAGGGGCCCGCCTACAATGAGCAGTTCTTC. Translation gives CAISDKSQGPAYNEQFF.

This clonotype was detected ten times or more. For the CDR3, the DNA is TGTGCCAGCAGCTTAACAGGGCCCTTCTACGAGCAGTACTTC. Residues: CASSLTGPFYEQYF. V is TRBV7-8 and J is TRBJ2-7; possible D gene TRBD1, 6 bases. The germline V gene encodes CDR1 SGHVS and CDR2 FQNEAQ. The CDR3 is 14 residues long. Trimming removed 2 bases at V and 3 bases at J, with 11 bases between.